Below, one T cell receptor beta chain is given with its context. This sample was taken from a study of control samples from healthy donors and cancer patients. Per germline, CDR1 MNHEY and CDR2 SVGAGI. The CDR3 runs 13 residues. V dropped 2 bases and J dropped 5 bases, with 9 bases sitting between them. Using immunoSEQ multiplex PCR, the repertoire was profiled, and TCRdb retains in-frame clones only, with some absent. This repertoire shows about 160,000 clones, about 94% found once; its top ten account for 8.5%. The receptor comes from a woman in her thirties or forties in good health. The rearrangement links TRBV6-5 to TRBJ2-5; D tentatively fits TRBD1 or TRBD2 (6 bases each). Sequencing was carried out using blood. CDR3 sequence (DNA): TGTGCCAGCAGTTACGGGGGGCAGGAGACCCAGTACTTC. Translation: CASSYGGQETQYF.